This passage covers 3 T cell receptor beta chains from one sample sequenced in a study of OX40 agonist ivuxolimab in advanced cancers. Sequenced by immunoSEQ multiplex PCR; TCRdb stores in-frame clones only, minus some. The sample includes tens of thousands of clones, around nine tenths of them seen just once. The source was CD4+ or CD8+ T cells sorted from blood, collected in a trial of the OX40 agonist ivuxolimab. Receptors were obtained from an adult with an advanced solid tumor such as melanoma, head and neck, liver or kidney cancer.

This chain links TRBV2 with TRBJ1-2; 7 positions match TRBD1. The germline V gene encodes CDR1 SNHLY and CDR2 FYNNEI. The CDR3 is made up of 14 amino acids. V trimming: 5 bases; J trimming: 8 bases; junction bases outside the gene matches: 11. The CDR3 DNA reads TGTGCCAGCAGTCGGGACAGTGCAATCCGCGGCTACACCTTC. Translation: CASSRDSAIRGYTF.

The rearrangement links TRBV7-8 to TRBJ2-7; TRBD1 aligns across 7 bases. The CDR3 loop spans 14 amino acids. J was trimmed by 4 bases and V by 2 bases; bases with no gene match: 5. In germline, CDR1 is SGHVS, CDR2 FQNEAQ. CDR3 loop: CASSLTRGSYEQYF. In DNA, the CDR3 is TGTGCCAGCAGCTTAACCAGGGGGTCTTACGAGCAGTACTTC.

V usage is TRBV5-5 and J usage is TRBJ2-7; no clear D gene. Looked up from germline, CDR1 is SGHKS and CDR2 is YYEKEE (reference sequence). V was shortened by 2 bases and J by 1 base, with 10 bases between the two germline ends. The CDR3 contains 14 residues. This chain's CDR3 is CASSFAPSSYEQYF. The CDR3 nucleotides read TGTGCCAGCAGCTTTGCCCCGAGTTCCTACGAGCAGTACTTC.